Below, 19 T cell receptor beta chains from the same sample are listed, as sequenced in a study of T-cell memory formation after mild COVID-19. In TCRdb, the 5' RACE reads were re-called with MiXCR into one record per CDR3 protein. The sample shows 550,000 to 700,000 distinct CDR3 sequences, roughly 17% of them seen only once. The specimen was PBMCs or a T cell subset sorted from them (not recorded which). The receptors originated from an adult woman who had mild COVID-19 (a few samples of this study predate the infection). Cell type and time point are not known.

This clonotype was counted a few times. The CDR3 region has the DNA TGCGCCAGCAGCCAAGGGTGGGGCAATCAGCCCCAGCATTTT. This codes for CASSQGWGNQPQHF. This sequence joins TRBV4-1 and TRBJ1-5; no clear D. The CDR3 extends over 14 amino acids. Trimming stripped 1 base from V and 2 bases from J, with 6 bases between. CDR1 and CDR2 (germline): MGHRA, YSYEKL.

The chain has TRBV5-1 and TRBJ1-2, with 8 bases that match TRBD1. J gave up 4 bases and V 4 bases, and 6 bases lay outside the gene matches. The CDR3 spans 14 residues. The germline V gene has CDR1 SGHRS and CDR2 YFSETQ. The CDR3 reads CASSPDRGLYGYTF. CDR3 DNA: TGCGCCAGCAGCCCTGACAGGGGCCTCTATGGCTACACCTTC. Using reference TRBV5-1 and TRBJ1-2 for the parts outside the CDR3, the full variable domain is KAGVTQTPRYLIKTRGQQVTLSCSPISGHRSVSWYQQTPGQGLQFLFEYFSETQRNKGNFPGRFSGRQFSNSRSEMNVSTLELGDSALYLCASSPDRGLYGYTFGSGTRLTVV.

The rearrangement joins TRBV3-1 to TRBJ1-1; D is unresolved. Trimming removed 3 bases from V and 4 bases from J, with 24 bases in between. Germline V gene sequence: CDR1 LGHDT, CDR2 YNNKEL (reference sequence). The CDR3 length is 18 residues. The CDR3 DNA follows: TGTGCCAGCAGCCAGGACGCCGGGCCATCCAAAGTTCCCACTGAAGCTTTCTTT. Translation: CASSQDAGPSKVPTEAFF.

This chain connects TRBV7-2 to TRBJ2-1; a possible D gene is TRBD2 (5 bases). There are 14 residues in the CDR3. The ends were cut back, 5 bases at V and 6 bases at J, with 14 bases in the middle. Germline V lookup: CDR1 SGHTA, CDR2 FQGNSA. This CDR3 reads CASSPDWSSNEQFF. The CDR3 DNA reads TGTGCCAGCAGCCCGGACTGGAGCAGCAATGAGCAGTTCTTC.

The chain joins TRBV20-1 to TRBJ2-7; 8 bases are a match to TRBD1. The CDR3 length is 14 residues. CDR1 and CDR2 from the germline V gene are DFQATT and SNEGSKA (reference sequence). V lost 6 bases and J lost 3; bases outside the gene matches: 10. CDR3 bases: TGCAGTGCAAAGGGACAGGACAACAACTACGAGCAGTACTTC. This codes for CSAKGQDNNYEQYF.

The chain joins TRBV7-2 to TRBJ1-1; D might be TRBD1 (5 bases). Deletions cut 5 bases from V and 4 bases from J, with 20 bases between. The germline CDR1 and CDR2 sequences are SGHTA and FQGNSA. The CDR3 has 16 amino acids. In DNA form, the CDR3 reads TGTGCCAGCAGCCAAATTAGGACATTCGCGGGCACTGAAGCTTTCTTT. Protein sequence: CASSQIRTFAGTEAFF.

The chain couples TRBV5-5 to TRBJ1-4; 9 bases match TRBD1. V trimming: 3 bases; J trimming: 8 bases; junction bases outside the gene matches: 8. The CDR3 sequence is 15 residues long. Germline loops: CDR1 SGHKS, CDR2 YYEKEE (reference sequence). CDR3 residues: CASSWDRAVGEKLFF. Here the CDR3 DNA reads TGTGCCAGCAGCTGGGACAGGGCGGTTGGCGAAAAACTGTTTTTT.

This clonotype has a handful of counts. The rearrangement uses TRBV20-1 and TRBJ2-1, with 11 bases fitting TRBD2. The CDR3 extends over 18 amino acids. The junction had 10 bases not matched to a gene; V was cut back by 3 bases and J by 0 bases. Germline lookup yields CDR1 DFQATT and CDR2 SNEGSKA (reference sequence). Written as DNA, the CDR3 is TGCAGTGCTAGGGACCATGCTAGCGGGGGGTCCTCCTACAATGAGCAGTTCTTC. The encoded protein is CSARDHASGGSSYNEQFF.

This clonotype was counted only a few times. The genes are TRBV15 and TRBJ1-5; D not resolved. The CDR3 has 15 residues. Trimming took 4 bases from V and 0 from J, leaving 10 bases between them. Germline V CDR1 and CDR2: LNHNV, YYDKDF (reference sequence). In DNA, the CDR3 is TGTGCCACCAGCACGAGACGGTATAGCAATCAGCCCCAGCATTTT. The encoded protein is CATSTRRYSNQPQHF.

V is TRBV5-8 and J is TRBJ2-1; tentatively, D is TRBD2 (6 bases). Looked up from germline, CDR1 is SGHTS and CDR2 is YDEGEE. Trimming took off 4 bases at V and 7 bases at J, with 18 bases between the two ends. This CDR3 is built from 15 residues. This CDR3 is CASSPPSGSGNEQFF. In nucleotides, the CDR3 is TGTGCCAGCAGCCCTCCATCCGGGAGTGGTAATGAGCAGTTCTTC.

The rearrangement links TRBV12-3 or TRBV12-4 to TRBJ2-7; D unresolved. V was cut by 5 bases and J by 3 bases, with 5 bases left in between. CDR3 length: 11 residues. The CDR3 loop reads CASSNHYEQYF. In nucleotides, the CDR3 is TGTGCCAGCAGTAACCACTACGAGCAGTACTTC.

This clonotype was observed a few times. The rearrangement joins TRBV11-2 to TRBJ2-2; D not certain. Trimming left V 1 base short and J 6 bases short, with 18 bases between. Germline V gives CDR1 SGHAT, CDR2 FQNNGV. This CDR3 contains 17 residues. The chain's CDR3 is CASSLAPKVLGAGELFF. CDR3 nucleotide sequence: TGTGCCAGCAGCTTAGCCCCGAAGGTCCTTGGCGCCGGGGAGCTGTTTTTT.

CDR3 protein: CSVEKGPYEQYF. DNA of the CDR3: TGCAGCGTTGAGAAGGGGCCCTACGAGCAGTACTTC. V gene TRBV29-1 combines with J gene TRBJ2-7, with D perhaps TRBD1 (5 bases). Germline V gene sequence: CDR1 SQVTM, CDR2 ANQGSEA. The length of the CDR3 is 12 residues. The V and J ends lost 3 bases and 2 bases respectively, with 8 bases between them.

This clonotype was observed a few times. This chain joins TRBV3-1 and TRBJ2-1; 12 nucleotides agree with TRBD1. The J segment lost 7 bases and the V segment lost 3 bases, leaving 4 bases of the junction unmatched. This CDR3 comprises 15 residues. In germline, CDR1 is LGHDT, CDR2 YNNKEL (reference sequence). This CDR3 is CASSHMGQGANEQFF. The CDR3 DNA reads as TGTGCCAGCAGCCACATGGGACAGGGGGCTAATGAGCAGTTCTTC.

This clonotype was seen only a few times. V is TRBV11-2 and J is TRBJ2-5, with D possibly TRBD2 on 6 matching bases. Germline V gives CDR1 SGHAT, CDR2 FQNNGV. Trimming stripped 6 bases from V and 5 bases from J, with 13 bases between. The CDR3 extends over 13 amino acids. As DNA, the CDR3 is TGTGCCAGCAGGCAGGCGGGGCTCGAGACCCAGTACTTC. Protein: CASRQAGLETQYF.

This clonotype was detected only a few times. This sequence joins TRBV9 and TRBJ2-2; 8 bases are a match to TRBD2. CDR3 length equals 17 residues. Looked up from germline, CDR1 is SGDLS and CDR2 is YYNGEE. Trimming removed 0 bases from V and 0 bases from J; junction bases left unmatched: 4. In DNA, the CDR3 is TGTGCCAGCAGCGTAGGTGGACTAGCTACGAACACCGGGGAGCTGTTTTTT. Residues: CASSVGGLATNTGELFF.

This clonotype was seen more than once but under ten times. The chain combines TRBV7-8 with TRBJ1-6; 8 positions agree with TRBD1. V trimming: 1 base; J trimming: 14 bases; junction bases outside the gene matches: 10. The CDR3 runs to 15 residues. Germline CDR1 and CDR2: SGHVS and FQNEAQ. The CDR3 loop reads CASSLGGQGHRSLHF. The CDR3 DNA sequence: TGTGCCAGCAGCTTAGGAGGACAGGGCCACCGTTCCCTCCACTTT.

The V gene is TRBV5-1, the J gene TRBJ2-1; 13 bases agree with TRBD2. V shed 3 bases, J shed 0 bases, and the junction held 9 bases outside the gene matches. The CDR3 is 19 residues long. The germline CDR1 and CDR2 sequences are SGHRS and YFSETQ. The chain's CDR3 is CASSSTGTSGISSYNEQFF. CDR3 DNA: TGCGCCAGCAGCTCAACCGGGACTAGCGGGATTAGCTCCTACAATGAGCAGTTCTTC.

The rearrangement uses TRBV7-9 and TRBJ2-7, with D possibly being TRBD1 (5 bases). Per germline, CDR1 SEHNR and CDR2 FQNEAQ (reference sequence). Trimming took 5 bases from V and 5 from J, leaving 10 bases between them. CDR3 length: 12 residues. CDR3 sequence: CASSQGRNEQYF. In DNA form, the CDR3 reads TGTGCCAGCAGCCAGGGCAGGAACGAGCAGTACTTC.